The sequence of this TCR beta chain was determined in a study of chemoradiotherapy in HPV16-positive cancers. Overall study results and limits: Candidate HPV-specific clones and E7-related TCR motifs grew in tumor during treatment. HPV-responsive T-cell expansion during chemoradiotherapy was linked to improved recurrence-free survival in HPV16-positive patients.

Over chemoradiotherapy, repertoires were sampled more than once. Germline lookup yields CDR1 SGHNT and CDR2 YYREEE (reference sequence). The ends were cut back, 4 bases at V and 1 base at J, with 2 bases in the middle. CDR3 length equals 11 residues. With regard to this clone: Its antigen remains unknown.

Here immunoSEQ multiplex PCR was the method, and the copy in TCRdb shows in-frame clones only, minus some. The table lists approximately 6,000 clones, almost 90% of them singletons. The specimen comprised blood, sampled from a patient who underwent chemoradiotherapy. The sequence derives from a human donor with HPV-associated anogenital cancer. The V gene is TRBV5-4, the J gene TRBJ1-1; no firm D call. CDR3 sequence: CASSQNTEAFF. CDR3 in DNA: TGTGCCAGCAGCCAGAACACTGAAGCTTTCTTT.